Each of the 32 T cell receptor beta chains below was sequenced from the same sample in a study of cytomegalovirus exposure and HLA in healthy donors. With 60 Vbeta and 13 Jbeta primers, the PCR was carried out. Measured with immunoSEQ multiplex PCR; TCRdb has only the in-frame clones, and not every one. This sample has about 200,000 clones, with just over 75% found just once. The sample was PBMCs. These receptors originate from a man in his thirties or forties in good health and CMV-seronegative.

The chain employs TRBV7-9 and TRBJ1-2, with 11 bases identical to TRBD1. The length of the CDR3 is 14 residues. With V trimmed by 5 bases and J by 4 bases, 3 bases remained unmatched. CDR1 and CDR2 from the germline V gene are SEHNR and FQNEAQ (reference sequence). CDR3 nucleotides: TGTGCCAGCAGCGGGGGGACAGGGGGCTATGGCTACACCTTC. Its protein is CASSGGTGGYGYTF.

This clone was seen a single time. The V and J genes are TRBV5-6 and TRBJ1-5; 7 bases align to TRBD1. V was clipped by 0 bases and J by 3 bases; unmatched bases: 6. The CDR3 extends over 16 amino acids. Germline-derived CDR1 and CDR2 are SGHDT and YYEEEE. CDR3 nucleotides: TGTGCCAGCAGCTTGGAACAGGGGAGGAACAATCAGCCCCAGCATTTT. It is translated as CASSLEQGRNNQPQHF. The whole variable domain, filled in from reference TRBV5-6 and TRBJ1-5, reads DAGVTQSPTHLIKTRGQQVTLRCSPKSGHDTVSWYQQALGQGPQFIFQYYEEEERQRGNFPDRFSGHQFPNYSSELNVNALLLGDSALYLCASSLEQGRNNQPQHFGDGTRLSIL.

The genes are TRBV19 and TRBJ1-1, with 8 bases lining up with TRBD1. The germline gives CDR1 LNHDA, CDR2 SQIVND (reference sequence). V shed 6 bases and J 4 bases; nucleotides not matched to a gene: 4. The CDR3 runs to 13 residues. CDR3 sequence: CASSATGGTEAFF. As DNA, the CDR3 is TGTGCCAGTAGCGCCACAGGGGGCACTGAAGCTTTCTTT. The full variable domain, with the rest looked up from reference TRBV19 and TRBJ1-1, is DGGITQSPKYLFRKEGQNVTLSCEQNLNHDAMYWYRQDPGQGLRLIYYSQIVNDFQKGDIAEGYSVSREKKESFPLTVTSAQKNPTAFYLCASSATGGTEAFFGQGTRLTVV.

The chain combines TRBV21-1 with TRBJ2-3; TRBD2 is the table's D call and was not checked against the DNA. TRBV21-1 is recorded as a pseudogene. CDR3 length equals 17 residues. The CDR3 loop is CASSKARTSGSPDTQYF. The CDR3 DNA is TGTGCCAGCAGCAAAGCCAGGACTAGCGGGAGCCCAGATACGCAGTATTTT.

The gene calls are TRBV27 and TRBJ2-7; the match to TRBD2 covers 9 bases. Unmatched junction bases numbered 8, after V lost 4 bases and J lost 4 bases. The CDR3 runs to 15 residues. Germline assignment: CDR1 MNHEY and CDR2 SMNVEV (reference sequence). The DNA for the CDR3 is TGTGCCAGCAGTTGGAGTCGTAGCGGGAGTTACGAGCAGTACTTC. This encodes CASSWSRSGSYEQYF.

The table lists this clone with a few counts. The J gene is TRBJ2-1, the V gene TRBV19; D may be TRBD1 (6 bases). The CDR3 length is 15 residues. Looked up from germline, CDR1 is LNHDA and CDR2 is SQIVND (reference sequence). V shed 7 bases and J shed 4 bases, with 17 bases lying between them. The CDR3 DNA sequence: TGTGCCAGTACCCACAGGGTGCAGAAATACAATGAGCAGTTCTTC. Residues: CASTHRVQKYNEQFF. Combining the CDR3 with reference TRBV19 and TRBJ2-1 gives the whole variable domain DGGITQSPKYLFRKEGQNVTLSCEQNLNHDAMYWYRQDPGQGLRLIYYSQIVNDFQKGDIAEGYSVSREKKESFPLTVTSAQKNPTAFYLCASTHRVQKYNEQFFGPGTRLTVL.

The DNA of the CDR3 is TGTGCCAGCACACCCGACAGGGAGCAAGAGACCCAGTACTTC. It yields the protein CASTPDREQETQYF. The chain has TRBV11-1 and TRBJ2-5; 7 nucleotides align to TRBD1. The CDR3 consists of 14 residues. V shed 7 bases, J shed 2 bases, and the junction held 7 bases outside the gene matches. The germline gives CDR1 SGHAT, CDR2 FQDESV (reference sequence).

The CDR3 here is CASSKDLCSSYNEQFF. The CDR3 bases are TGTGCCAGCAGCAAAGACTTGTGCTCCTCCTACAATGAGCAGTTCTTC. The V and J genes are TRBV21-1 and TRBJ2-1; TRBD2 was called by the table and not checked on the DNA. TRBV21-1 is a pseudogene locus. This CDR3 spans 16 amino acids.

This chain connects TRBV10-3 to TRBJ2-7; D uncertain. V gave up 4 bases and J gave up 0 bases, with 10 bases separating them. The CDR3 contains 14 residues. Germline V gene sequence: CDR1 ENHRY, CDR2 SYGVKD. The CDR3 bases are TGTGCCATCAGTGTTGCCTCTAGCTCCTACGAGCAGTACTTC. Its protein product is CAISVASSSYEQYF.

CDR3 sequence: CASSRRQVGNEQFF. In DNA, the CDR3 is TGTGCCAGCAGTCGCAGACAGGTCGGGAATGAGCAGTTCTTC. V usage is TRBV5-4 and J usage is TRBJ2-1, with D perhaps TRBD1 (6 bases). The length of the CDR3 is 14 residues. V was clipped by 5 bases and J by 7 bases, with 16 bases between them. Germline V gives CDR1 SGHNT, CDR2 YYREEE (reference sequence).

CDR3: CASSDGQGHTGELFF. The CDR3 nucleotides read TGTGCCAGCAGTGATGGACAGGGTCACACCGGGGAGCTGTTTTTT. The chain recombines TRBV6-4 with TRBJ2-2, with 8 bases matching TRBD1. The CDR3 has 15 residues. The germline CDR1 and CDR2 sequences are MRHNA and SNTAGT. Germline trimming cut 3 bases from V and 3 bases from J; bases unmatched to any gene: 3.

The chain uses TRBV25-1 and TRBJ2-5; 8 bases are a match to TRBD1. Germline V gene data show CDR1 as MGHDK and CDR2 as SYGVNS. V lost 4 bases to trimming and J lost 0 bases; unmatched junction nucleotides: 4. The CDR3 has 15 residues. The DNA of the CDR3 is TGTGCCAGCAGTGGAGCGACAGGGGACCAAGAGACCCAGTACTTC. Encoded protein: CASSGATGDQETQYF.

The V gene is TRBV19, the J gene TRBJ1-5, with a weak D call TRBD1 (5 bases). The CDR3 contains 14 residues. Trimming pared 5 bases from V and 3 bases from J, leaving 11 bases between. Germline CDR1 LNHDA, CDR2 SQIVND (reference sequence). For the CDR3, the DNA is TGTGCCAGTAGTTGGAGGGGCTACAATCAGCCCCAGCATTTT. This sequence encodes CASSWRGYNQPQHF.

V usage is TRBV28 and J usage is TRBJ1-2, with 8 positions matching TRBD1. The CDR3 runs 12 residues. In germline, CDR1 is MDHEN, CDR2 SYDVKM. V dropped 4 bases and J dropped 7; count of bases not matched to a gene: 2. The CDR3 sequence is CASSWTGSGYTF. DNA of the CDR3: TGTGCCAGCAGTTGGACAGGGAGTGGCTACACCTTC.

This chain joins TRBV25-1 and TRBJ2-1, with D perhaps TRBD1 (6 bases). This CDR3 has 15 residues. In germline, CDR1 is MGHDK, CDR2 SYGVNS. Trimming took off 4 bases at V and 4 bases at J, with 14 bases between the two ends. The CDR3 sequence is CASSGGQKYYNEQFF. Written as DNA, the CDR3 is TGTGCCAGCAGTGGAGGACAGAAGTATTACAATGAGCAGTTCTTC.

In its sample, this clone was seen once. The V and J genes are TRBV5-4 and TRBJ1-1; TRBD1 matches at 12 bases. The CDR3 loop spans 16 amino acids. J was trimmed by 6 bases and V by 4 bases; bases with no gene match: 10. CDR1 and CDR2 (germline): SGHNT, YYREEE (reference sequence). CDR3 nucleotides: TGTGCCAGCAGCGACCGGGGACAGGGGGCCGGGGCTGAAGCTTTCTTT. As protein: CASSDRGQGAGAEAFF.

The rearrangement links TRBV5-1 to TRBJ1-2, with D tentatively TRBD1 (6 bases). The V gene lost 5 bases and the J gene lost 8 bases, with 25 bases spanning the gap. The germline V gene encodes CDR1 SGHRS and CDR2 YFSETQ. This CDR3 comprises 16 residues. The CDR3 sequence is CASRMTTGPSLGGYTF. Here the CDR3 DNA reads TGCGCCAGCAGGATGACAACAGGGCCGAGCTTGGGAGGCTACACCTTC. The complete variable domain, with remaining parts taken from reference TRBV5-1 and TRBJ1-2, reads KAGVTQTPRYLIKTRGQQVTLSCSPISGHRSVSWYQQTPGQGLQFLFEYFSETQRNKGNFPGRFSGRQFSNSRSEMNVSTLELGDSALYLCASRMTTGPSLGGYTFGSGTRLTVV.

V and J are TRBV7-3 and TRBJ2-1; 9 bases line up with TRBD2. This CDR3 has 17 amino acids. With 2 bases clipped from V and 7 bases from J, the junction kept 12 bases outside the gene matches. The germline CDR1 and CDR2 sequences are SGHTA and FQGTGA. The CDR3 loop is CASSLPTFSGRRNEQFF. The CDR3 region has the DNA TGTGCCAGCAGCTTACCCACGTTTAGCGGGAGAAGGAATGAGCAGTTCTTC.

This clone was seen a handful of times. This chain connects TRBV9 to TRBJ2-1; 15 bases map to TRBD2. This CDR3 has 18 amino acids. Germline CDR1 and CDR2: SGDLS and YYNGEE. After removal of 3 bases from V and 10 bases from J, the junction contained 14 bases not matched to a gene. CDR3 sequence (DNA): TGTGCCAGCAGCGAGCGGACTAGCGGGAGGGCCGGTGGTAAGGAGCAGTTCTTC. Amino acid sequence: CASSERTSGRAGGKEQFF.

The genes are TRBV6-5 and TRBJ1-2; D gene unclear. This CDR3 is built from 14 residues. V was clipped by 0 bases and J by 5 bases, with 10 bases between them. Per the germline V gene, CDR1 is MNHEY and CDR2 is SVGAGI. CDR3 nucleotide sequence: TGTGCCAGCAGTTACTCGAGAGGGTTGTATGGCTACACCTTC. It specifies CASSYSRGLYGYTF.

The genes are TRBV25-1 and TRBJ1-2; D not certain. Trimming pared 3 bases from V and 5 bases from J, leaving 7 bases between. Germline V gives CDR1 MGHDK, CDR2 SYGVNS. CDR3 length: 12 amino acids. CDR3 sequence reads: CASSEAPYGYTF. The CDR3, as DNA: TGTGCCAGCAGTGAGGCTCCTTATGGCTACACCTTC.

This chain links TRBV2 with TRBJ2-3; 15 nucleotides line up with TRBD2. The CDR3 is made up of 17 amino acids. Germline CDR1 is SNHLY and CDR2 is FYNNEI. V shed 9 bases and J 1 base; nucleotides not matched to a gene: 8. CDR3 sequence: CASQTGLAGGGTDTQYF. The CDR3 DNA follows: TGTGCCAGTCAGACGGGACTAGCGGGAGGTGGCACAGATACGCAGTATTTT. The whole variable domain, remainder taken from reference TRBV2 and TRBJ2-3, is EPEVTQTPSHQVTQMGQEVILRCVPISNHLYFYWYRQILGQKVEFLVSFYNNEISEKSEIFDDQFSVERPDGSNFTLKIRSTKLEDSAMYFCASQTGLAGGGTDTQYFGPGTRLTVL.

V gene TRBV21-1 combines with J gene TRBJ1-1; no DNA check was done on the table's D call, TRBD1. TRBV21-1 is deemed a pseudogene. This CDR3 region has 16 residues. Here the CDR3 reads CASSKLTGVTNTEAFF. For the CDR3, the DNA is TGTGCCAGCAGCAAACTTACAGGGGTTACGAACACTGAAGCTTTCTTT.

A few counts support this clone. As DNA, the CDR3 is TGTGCCAGCAGCTTAATAGGGAGAAACACCGGGGAGCTGTTTTTT. As protein: CASSLIGRNTGELFF. This chain joins TRBV7-3 and TRBJ2-2; D is perhaps TRBD2 (5 bases). V gave up 1 base and J gave up 2 bases, with 8 bases separating them. Germline V gene lookup returns CDR1 SGHTA and CDR2 FQGTGA. There are 15 residues in the CDR3.

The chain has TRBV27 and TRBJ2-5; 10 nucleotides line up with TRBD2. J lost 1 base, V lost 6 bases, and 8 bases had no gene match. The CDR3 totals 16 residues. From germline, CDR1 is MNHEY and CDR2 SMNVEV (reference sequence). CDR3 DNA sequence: TGTGCCAGCAGCCCCACTAGCGGGGCTATCCAAGAGACCCAGTACTTC. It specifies CASSPTSGAIQETQYF.

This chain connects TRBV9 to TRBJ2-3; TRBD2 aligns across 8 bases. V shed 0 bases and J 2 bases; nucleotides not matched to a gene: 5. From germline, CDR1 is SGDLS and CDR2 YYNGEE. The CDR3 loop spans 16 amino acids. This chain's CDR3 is CASSVASGSPTDTQYF. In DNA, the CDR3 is TGTGCCAGCAGCGTAGCCAGCGGGAGCCCCACAGATACGCAGTATTTT.

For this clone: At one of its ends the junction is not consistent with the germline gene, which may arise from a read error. The chain's CDR3 is CAGSYYSPGQKAFF. In DNA form, the CDR3 reads TGTGCCGGCAGTTACTACTCGCCGGGACAGAAAGCTTTCTTT. The chain links TRBV6-5 to TRBJ1-1; the match to TRBD1 covers 7 bases. The CDR3 loop spans 14 amino acids. Germline CDR1 and CDR2: MNHEY and SVGAGI.

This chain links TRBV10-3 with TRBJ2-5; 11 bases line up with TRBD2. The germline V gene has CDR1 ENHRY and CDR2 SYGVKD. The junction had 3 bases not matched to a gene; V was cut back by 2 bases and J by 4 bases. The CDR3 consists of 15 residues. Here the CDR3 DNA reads TGTGCCATCAGTGAGACTAGCGGGAGATTAGAGACCCAGTACTTC. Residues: CAISETSGRLETQYF.

The chain's CDR3 is CASSKYSGSYEQYF. DNA of the CDR3: TGTGCCAGCAGCAAATATAGCGGGAGCTACGAGCAGTACTTC. The chain has TRBV11-2 and TRBJ2-7; 9 bases fit TRBD2. The CDR3 loop spans 14 amino acids. Trimming removed 5 bases from V and 3 bases from J; junction bases left unmatched: 5. CDR1 and CDR2 (germline): SGHAT, FQNNGV.

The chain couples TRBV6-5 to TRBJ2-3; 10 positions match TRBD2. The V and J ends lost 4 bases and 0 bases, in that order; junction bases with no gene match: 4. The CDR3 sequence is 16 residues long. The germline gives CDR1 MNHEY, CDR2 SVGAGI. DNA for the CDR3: TGTGCCAGCAGTTCTTGGACTAGCGGAAGCACAGATACGCAGTATTTT. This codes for CASSSWTSGSTDTQYF.

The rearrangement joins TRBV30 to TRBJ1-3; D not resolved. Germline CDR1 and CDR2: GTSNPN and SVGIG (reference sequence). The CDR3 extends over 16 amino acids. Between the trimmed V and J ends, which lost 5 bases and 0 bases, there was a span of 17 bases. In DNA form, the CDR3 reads TGTGCCTGGTCGACCGAAGGAGTCCGCTCTGGAAACACCATATATTTT. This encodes CAWSTEGVRSGNTIYF.

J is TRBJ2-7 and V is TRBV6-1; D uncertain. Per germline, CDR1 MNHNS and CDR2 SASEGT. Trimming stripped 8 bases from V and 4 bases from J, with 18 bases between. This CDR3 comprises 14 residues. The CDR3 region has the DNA TGTGCCAGCTTGTTTCAGTCGACAAGTTACGAGCAGTACTTC. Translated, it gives CASLFQSTSYEQYF.